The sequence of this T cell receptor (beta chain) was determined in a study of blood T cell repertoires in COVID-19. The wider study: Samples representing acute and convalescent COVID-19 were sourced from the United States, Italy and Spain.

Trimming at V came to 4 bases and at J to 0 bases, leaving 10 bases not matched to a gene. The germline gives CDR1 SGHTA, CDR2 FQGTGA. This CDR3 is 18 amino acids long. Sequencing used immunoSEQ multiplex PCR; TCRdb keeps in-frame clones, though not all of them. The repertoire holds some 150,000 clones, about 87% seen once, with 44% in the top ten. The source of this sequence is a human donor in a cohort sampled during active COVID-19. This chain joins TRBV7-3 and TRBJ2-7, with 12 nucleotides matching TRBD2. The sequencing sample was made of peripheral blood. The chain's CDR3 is CASSSPTGTSGFSYEQYV. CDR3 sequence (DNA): TGTGCCAGCAGCTCTCCTACCGGGACTAGCGGGTTCTCCTACGAGCAGTACGTC.